The clone carrying this T cell receptor beta chain was detected only a few times. No antigen is known for it. A clone one base away is much larger, so this may be a read error. Blood was drawn at first hyperthyroidism diagnosis, before any ophthalmopathy symptoms. This CDR3 region has 12 residues. The sample is drawn from a study of T cells in Graves' hyperthyroidism and ophthalmopathy. Study-wide results and limits: Ophthalmopathy was predicted by the model a median of about six months ahead of onset.

The TCR beta CDR3 regions underwent amplification using RNA transcripts as the source. When the TCR CDR3 underwent first-round RT-PCR, the HTBI primer set was used. TCRdb analysed the multiplex PCR reads with MiXCR anew, one entry per CDR3 protein. Of a few hundred thousand distinct CDR3 sequences in the sample, more than 12% are singletons; the top ten hold about an eighth. The material sequenced was blood. V gene TRBV12-3 or TRBV12-4 combines with J gene TRBJ2-2; unclear D gene. The clonotype originates from a middle-aged woman with Graves' hyperthyroidism that later progressed to Graves' ophthalmopathy. CDR3 loop: CAGSYLTGELFF. CDR3 coding DNA: TGTGCCGGCAGTTACTTGACCGGGGAGCTGTTTTTT.